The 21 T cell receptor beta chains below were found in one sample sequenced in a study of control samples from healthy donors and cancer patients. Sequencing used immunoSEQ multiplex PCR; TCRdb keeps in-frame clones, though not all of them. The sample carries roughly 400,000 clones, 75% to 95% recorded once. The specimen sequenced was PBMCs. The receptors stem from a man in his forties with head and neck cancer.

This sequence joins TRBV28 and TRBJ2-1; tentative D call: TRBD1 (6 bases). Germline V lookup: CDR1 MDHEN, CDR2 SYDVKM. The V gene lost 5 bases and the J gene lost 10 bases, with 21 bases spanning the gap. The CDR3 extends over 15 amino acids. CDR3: CASSPADSLMREQFF. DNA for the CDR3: TGTGCCAGCAGTCCCGCGGACAGCCTTATGAGGGAGCAGTTCTTC.

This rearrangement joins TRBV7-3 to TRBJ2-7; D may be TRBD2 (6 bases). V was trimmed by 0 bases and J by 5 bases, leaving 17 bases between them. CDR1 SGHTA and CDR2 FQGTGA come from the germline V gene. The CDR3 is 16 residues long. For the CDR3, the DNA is TGTGCCAGCAGCTTAACGGGCGGGGTTTGGGCCCACGAGCAGTACTTC. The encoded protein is CASSLTGGVWAHEQYF. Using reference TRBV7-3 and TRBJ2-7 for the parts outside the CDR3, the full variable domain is GAGVSQTPSNKVTEKGKYVELRCDPISGHTALYWYRQSLGQGPEFLIYFQGTGAADDSGLPNDRFFAVRPEGSVSTLKIQRTERGDSAVYLCASSLTGGVWAHEQYFGPGTRLTVT.

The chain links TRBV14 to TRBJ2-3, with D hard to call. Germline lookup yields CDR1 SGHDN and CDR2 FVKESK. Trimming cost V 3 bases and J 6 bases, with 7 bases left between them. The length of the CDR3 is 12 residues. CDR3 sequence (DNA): TGTGCCAGCAGCCACACGCGGGATACGCAGTATTTT. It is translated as CASSHTRDTQYF.

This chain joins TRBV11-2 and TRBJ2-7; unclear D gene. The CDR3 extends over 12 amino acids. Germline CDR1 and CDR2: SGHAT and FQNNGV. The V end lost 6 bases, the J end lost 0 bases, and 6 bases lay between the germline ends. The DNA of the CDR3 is TGTGCCAGCAGGGACGCCTCCTACGAGCAGTACTTC. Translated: CASRDASYEQYF. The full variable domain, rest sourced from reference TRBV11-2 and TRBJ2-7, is EAGVAQSPRYKIIEKRQSVAFWCNPISGHATLYWYQQILGQGPKLLIQFQNNGVVDDSQLPKDRFSAERLKGVDSTLKIQPAKLEDSAVYLCASRDASYEQYFGPGTRLTVT.

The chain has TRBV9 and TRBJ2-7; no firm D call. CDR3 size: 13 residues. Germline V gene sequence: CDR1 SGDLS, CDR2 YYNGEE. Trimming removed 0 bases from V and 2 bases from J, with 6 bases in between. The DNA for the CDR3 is TGTGCCAGCAGCGTAGCCTCAACCTACGAGCAGTACTTC. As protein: CASSVASTYEQYF.

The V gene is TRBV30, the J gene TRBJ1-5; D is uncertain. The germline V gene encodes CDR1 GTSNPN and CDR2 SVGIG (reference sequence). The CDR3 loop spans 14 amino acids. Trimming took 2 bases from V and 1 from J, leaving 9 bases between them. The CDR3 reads CAWSRELSNQPQHF. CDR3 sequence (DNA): TGTGCCTGGAGTCGTGAACTCAGCAATCAGCCCCAGCATTTT.

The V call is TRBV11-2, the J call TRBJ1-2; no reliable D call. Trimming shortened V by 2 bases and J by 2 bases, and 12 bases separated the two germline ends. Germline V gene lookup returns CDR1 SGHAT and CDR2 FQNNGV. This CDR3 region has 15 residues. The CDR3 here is CASSLRDDFNYGYTF. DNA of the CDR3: TGTGCCAGCAGCTTAAGAGACGACTTCAACTATGGCTACACCTTC.

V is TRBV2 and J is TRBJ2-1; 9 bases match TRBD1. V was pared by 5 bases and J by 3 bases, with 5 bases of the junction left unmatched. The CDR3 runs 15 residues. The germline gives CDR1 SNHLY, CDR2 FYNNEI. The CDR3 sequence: CASSQQGAYYNEQFF. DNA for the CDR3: TGTGCCAGCAGTCAACAGGGGGCTTACTACAATGAGCAGTTCTTC. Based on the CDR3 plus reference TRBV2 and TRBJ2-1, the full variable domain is EPEVTQTPSHQVTQMGQEVILRCVPISNHLYFYWYRQILGQKVEFLVSFYNNEISEKSEIFDDQFSVERPDGSNFTLKIRSTKLEDSAMYFCASSQQGAYYNEQFFGPGTRLTVL.

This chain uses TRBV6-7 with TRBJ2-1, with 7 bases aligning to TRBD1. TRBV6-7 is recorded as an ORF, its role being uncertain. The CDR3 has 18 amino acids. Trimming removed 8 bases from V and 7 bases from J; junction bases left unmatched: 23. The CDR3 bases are TGTGCCAGCTCGGTTTGGGTCTGGGTGGACAGGCGTAGGAATGAGCAGTTCTTC. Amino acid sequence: CASSVWVWVDRRRNEQFF.

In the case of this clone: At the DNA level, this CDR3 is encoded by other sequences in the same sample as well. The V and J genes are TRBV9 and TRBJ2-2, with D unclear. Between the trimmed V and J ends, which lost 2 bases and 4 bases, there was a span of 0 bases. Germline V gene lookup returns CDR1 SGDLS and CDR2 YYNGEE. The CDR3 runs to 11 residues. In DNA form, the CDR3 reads TGTGCCAGCAGCGTCACCGGGGAGCTGTTTTTT. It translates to CASSVTGELFF.

DNA for the CDR3: TGTGCCAGCAGTTTATCTTCTACAGGGGTCTTTTACGAGCAGTACTTC. Translated, it gives CASSLSSTGVFYEQYF. The J gene is TRBJ2-7, the V gene TRBV27, with TRBD1 matching 7 bases. This CDR3 has 16 residues. CDR1 is MNHEY, CDR2 SMNVEV, per germline (reference sequence). Trimming took 0 bases from V and 4 from J; bases not matched to a gene: 9.

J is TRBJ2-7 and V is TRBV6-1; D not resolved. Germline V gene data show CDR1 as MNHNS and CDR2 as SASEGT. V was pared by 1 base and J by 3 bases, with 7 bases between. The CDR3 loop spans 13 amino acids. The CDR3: CASSEGRLYEQYF. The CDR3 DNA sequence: TGTGCCAGCAGTGAAGGTAGGCTCTACGAGCAGTACTTC.

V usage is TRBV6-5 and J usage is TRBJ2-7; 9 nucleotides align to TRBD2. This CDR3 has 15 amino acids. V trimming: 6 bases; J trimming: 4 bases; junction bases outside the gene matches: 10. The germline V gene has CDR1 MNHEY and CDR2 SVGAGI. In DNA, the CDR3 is TGTGCCAGCAGCCGCGGGGGGGCCGGAGGGTACGAGCAGTACTTC. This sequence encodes CASSRGGAGGYEQYF.

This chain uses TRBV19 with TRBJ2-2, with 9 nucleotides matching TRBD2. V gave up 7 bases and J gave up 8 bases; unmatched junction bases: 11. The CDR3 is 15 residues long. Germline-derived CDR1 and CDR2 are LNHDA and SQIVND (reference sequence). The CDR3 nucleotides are TGTGCCAGTATGGTTAGCGGGGGACGGCATGGGGAGCTGTTTTTT. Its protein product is CASMVSGGRHGELFF.

In DNA form, the CDR3 reads TGTGCCACCAGCAGAGTGCAGATGAACACTGAAGCTTTCTTT. This sequence encodes CATSRVQMNTEAFF. This chain uses TRBV15 with TRBJ1-1; D uncertain. The CDR3 runs 14 residues. Germline assignment: CDR1 LNHNV and CDR2 YYDKDF (reference sequence). Trimming stripped 1 base from V and 0 bases from J, with 6 bases between.

The CDR3 reads CASSLGHLDYSNQPQHF. The DNA of the CDR3 is TGTGCCAGTAGTTTAGGACACCTTGATTATAGCAATCAGCCCCAGCATTTT. V usage is TRBV19 and J usage is TRBJ1-5; tentatively, D is TRBD1 (5 bases). This CDR3 has 17 residues. V was shortened by 5 bases and J by 0 bases, with 17 bases between the two germline ends. Looked up from germline, CDR1 is LNHDA and CDR2 is SQIVND (reference sequence).

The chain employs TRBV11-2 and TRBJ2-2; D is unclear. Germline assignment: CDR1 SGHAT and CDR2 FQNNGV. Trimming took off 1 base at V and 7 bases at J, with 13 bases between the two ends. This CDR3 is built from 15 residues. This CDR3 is CASSLVAGLDGELFF. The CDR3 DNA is TGTGCCAGCAGCTTAGTGGCAGGTTTGGACGGGGAGCTGTTTTTT. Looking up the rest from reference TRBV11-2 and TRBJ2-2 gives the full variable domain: EAGVAQSPRYKIIEKRQSVAFWCNPISGHATLYWYQQILGQGPKLLIQFQNNGVVDDSQLPKDRFSAERLKGVDSTLKIQPAKLEDSAVYLCASSLVAGLDGELFFGEGSRLTVL.

The CDR3 here is CASSEQGQGVYNSPLHF. CDR3 sequence (DNA): TGTGCCAGCAGTGAACAGGGACAGGGGGTTTATAATTCACCCCTCCACTTT. The V gene is TRBV27, the J gene TRBJ1-6; 11 nucleotides line up with TRBD1. The CDR3 has 17 residues. CDR1 and CDR2 (germline): MNHEY, SMNVEV (reference sequence). The J segment lost 4 bases and the V segment lost 5 bases, leaving 7 bases of the junction unmatched.

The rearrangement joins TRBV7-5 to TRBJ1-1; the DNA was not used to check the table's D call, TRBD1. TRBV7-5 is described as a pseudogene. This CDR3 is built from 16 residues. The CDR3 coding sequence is TGTGCCAGAAGCCCCCCCCGCACAGTGGTGAACACTGAAGCTTTCTTT. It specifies CARSPPRTVVNTEAFF.

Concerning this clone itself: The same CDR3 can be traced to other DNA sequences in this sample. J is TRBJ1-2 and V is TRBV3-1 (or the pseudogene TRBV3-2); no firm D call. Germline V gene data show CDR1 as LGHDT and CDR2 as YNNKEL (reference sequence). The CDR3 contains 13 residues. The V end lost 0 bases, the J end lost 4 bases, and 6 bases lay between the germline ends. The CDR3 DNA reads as TGTGCCAGCAGCCAAGATAGGGTCTATGGCTACACCTTC. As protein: CASSQDRVYGYTF.

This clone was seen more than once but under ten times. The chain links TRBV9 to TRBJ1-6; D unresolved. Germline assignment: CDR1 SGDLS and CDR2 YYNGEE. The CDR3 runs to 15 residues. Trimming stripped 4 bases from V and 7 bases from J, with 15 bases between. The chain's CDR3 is CASSLGDGRNSPLHF. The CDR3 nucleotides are TGTGCCAGCAGCCTGGGAGACGGACGGAATTCACCCCTCCACTTT.